The sample holds a few counts of the clone carrying this T cell receptor (beta chain). The target antigen is unknown. This specimen comes from a study of cytomegalovirus exposure and HLA in healthy donors. The CDR3 contains 13 residues. The J segment lost 6 bases and the V segment lost 6 bases, leaving 4 bases of the junction unmatched. Germline V gene sequence: CDR1 MNHEY, CDR2 SMNVEV (reference sequence). Study results and caveats: Among the sequence variants, a highly shared cluster was likely an artifact of sequencing. The study had only CMV serostatus as immune exposure information. Later analysis identified a missense DCLRE1C variant that was linked to TCR beta V- and J-gene trimming.

It was with 60 Vbeta and 13 Jbeta primers that the PCR ran. The data were produced by immunoSEQ multiplex PCR, yet TCRdb's version contains in-frame clones alone and is incomplete. The data show roughly 150,000 clones, 75% to 90% seen once. The source is a boy younger than 10 in good health and CMV-seronegative. The chain couples TRBV27 to TRBJ2-5; 10 bases are shared with TRBD1. Sequencing input: PBMCs. This chain's CDR3 is CASRETGGKTQYF. The CDR3 DNA is TGTGCCAGCAGAGAGACAGGGGGCAAGACCCAGTACTTC.